The 12 T cell receptor beta chains listed next were all sequenced from one sample in a study of T cell responses to AZD1222 COVID-19 vaccine. Sequencing used immunoSEQ multiplex PCR; TCRdb keeps in-frame clones, though not all of them. The top ten clones hold roughly 5.5% of a sample with roughly 140,000 clones, around 91% of them seen once. Source: peripheral blood, taken on day 0 of AZD1222 vaccination. The source is an adult in good health.

This clone is a singleton in its sample. V is TRBV7-2 and J is TRBJ2-7; D is uncertain. Trimming took 0 bases from V and 1 from J, leaving 7 bases between them. This CDR3 comprises 14 residues. Germline assignment: CDR1 SGHTA and CDR2 FQGNSA. CDR3 amino acids: CASSLAVRSYEQYF. For the CDR3, the DNA is TGTGCCAGCAGCTTAGCTGTCAGGTCCTACGAGCAGTACTTC. The variable domain in full, with the rest retrieved from reference TRBV7-2 and TRBJ2-7, is GAGVSQSPSNKVTEKGKDVELRCDPISGHTALYWYRQSLGQGLEFLIYFQGNSAPDKSGLPSDRFSAERTGGSVSTLTIQRTQQEDSAVYLCASSLAVRSYEQYFGPGTRLTVT.

As concerns this clone: The same CDR3 is also encoded by other DNA sequences in this sample. The genes are TRBV5-1 and TRBJ2-3, with 12 bases lining up with TRBD2. The CDR3 has 15 amino acids. In germline, CDR1 is SGHRS, CDR2 YFSETQ. Trimming at V came to 0 bases and at J to 6 bases, leaving 2 bases not matched to a gene. CDR3 residues: CASSLGLAGADTQYF. The CDR3 bases are TGCGCCAGCAGCTTGGGACTAGCGGGAGCTGATACGCAGTATTTT.

This chain connects TRBV7-3 to TRBJ1-2; D is undetermined. CDR1 and CDR2 (germline): SGHTA, FQGTGA. The ends were cut back, 5 bases at V and 6 bases at J, with 13 bases in the middle. The length of the CDR3 is 13 residues. CDR3 bases: TGTGCCAGCAGCCCTTCGATCGGGGATGGCTACACCTTC. This translates into CASSPSIGDGYTF.

This chain connects TRBV5-1 to TRBJ1-1; D unclear. CDR1 SGHRS and CDR2 YFSETQ come from the germline V gene. V was pared by 4 bases and J by 4 bases, with 11 bases between. The CDR3 loop spans 13 amino acids. This CDR3 is CASSPYTGTEAFF. The CDR3 coding sequence is TGCGCCAGCAGCCCTTACACCGGCACTGAAGCTTTCTTT.

The chain recombines TRBV6-4 with TRBJ2-2; 11 bases align to TRBD2. The CDR3 totals 17 residues. Germline V lookup: CDR1 MRHNA, CDR2 SNTAGT. Unmatched junction bases numbered 14, after V lost 8 bases and J lost 6 bases. The CDR3 DNA reads TGTGCCAGCGGCTGCGATACTAGCGGGAGATGTGCCGGGGAGCTGTTTTTT. As protein: CASGCDTSGRCAGELFF.

In nucleotides, the CDR3 is TGTGCCAGCAGTGAAATGGGGGGATCTACCGGGGAGCTGTTTTTT. It yields the protein CASSEMGGSTGELFF. The J gene is TRBJ2-2, the V gene TRBV2, with TRBD2 as a possible D gene (6 bases). This CDR3 region has 15 residues. V shed 2 bases and J shed 5 bases, with 12 bases lying between them. CDR1 and CDR2 (germline): SNHLY, FYNNEI.

The chain joins TRBV7-9 to TRBJ1-1; TRBD1 might be the D (5 bases). This CDR3 comprises 14 residues. The ends were cut back, 6 bases at V and 2 bases at J, with 13 bases in the middle. Germline V gene sequence: CDR1 SEHNR, CDR2 FQNEAQ (reference sequence). The CDR3 protein is CASSLGLVNTEAFF. The CDR3 DNA reads TGTGCCAGCAGTTTGGGGCTCGTCAACACTGAAGCTTTCTTT.

The chain is built from TRBV5-5 and TRBJ1-1; 9 bases align to TRBD1. This CDR3 is 18 amino acids long. V was clipped by 6 bases and J by 5 bases; unmatched bases: 20. Germline V lookup: CDR1 SGHKS, CDR2 YYEKEE (reference sequence). The CDR3 DNA is TGTGCCAGCACGGGGCGACCGGGACAGGGACTATTGGAAACTGAAGCTTTCTTT. Translating it yields CASTGRPGQGLLETEAFF.

The chain combines TRBV5-1 with TRBJ2-3; 7 bases map to TRBD2. The CDR3 has 16 amino acids. V lost 0 bases, J lost 0 bases, and 4 bases stayed unmatched. CDR1 is SGHRS, CDR2 YFSETQ, per germline. This chain's CDR3 is CASSLGLAASTDTQYF. In nucleotides, the CDR3 is TGCGCCAGCAGCTTGGGGCTAGCGGCTAGCACAGATACGCAGTATTTT.

V gene TRBV24-1 combines with J gene TRBJ2-1; 7 bases align to TRBD1. Germline CDR1 is KGHDR and CDR2 is SFDVKD. The CDR3 has 14 residues. J lost 7 bases, V lost 3 bases, and 5 bases had no gene match. CDR3 protein: CATSDPGQPNEQFF. Here the CDR3 DNA reads TGTGCCACCAGTGATCCGGGACAGCCAAATGAGCAGTTCTTC.

The chain uses TRBV15 and TRBJ2-5; no clear D. Trimming cost V 0 bases and J 5 bases, with 7 bases left between them. CDR1 LNHNV and CDR2 YYDKDF come from the germline V gene (reference sequence). This CDR3 is built from 13 residues. CDR3 in DNA: TGTGCCACCAGCAGAGAAACAGCGGAGACCCAGTACTTC. Its protein product is CATSRETAETQYF.

The chain is built from TRBV7-2 and TRBJ2-1, with TRBD1 matching 8 bases. Losses at the gene ends were 4 bases for V and 1 base for J; bases not matched to a gene: 12. The CDR3 is 18 amino acids. Germline CDR1 SGHTA, CDR2 FQGNSA. In nucleotides, the CDR3 is TGTGCCAGCAGCTCGAGAGTTACGCGGGACAGGTCCTACAATGAGCAGTTCTTC. Translating gives CASSSRVTRDRSYNEQFF.